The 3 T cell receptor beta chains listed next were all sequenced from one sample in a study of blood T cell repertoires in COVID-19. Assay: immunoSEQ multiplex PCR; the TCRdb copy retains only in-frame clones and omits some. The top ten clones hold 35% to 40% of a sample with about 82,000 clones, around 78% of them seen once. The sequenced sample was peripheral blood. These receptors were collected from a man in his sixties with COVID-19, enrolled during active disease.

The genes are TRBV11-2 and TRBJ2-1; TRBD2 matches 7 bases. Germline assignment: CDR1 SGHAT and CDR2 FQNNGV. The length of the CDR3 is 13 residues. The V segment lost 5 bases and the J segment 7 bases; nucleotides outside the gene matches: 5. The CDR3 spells CASSVSLANEQFF. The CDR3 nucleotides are TGTGCCAGCAGCGTATCACTAGCGAATGAGCAGTTCTTC.

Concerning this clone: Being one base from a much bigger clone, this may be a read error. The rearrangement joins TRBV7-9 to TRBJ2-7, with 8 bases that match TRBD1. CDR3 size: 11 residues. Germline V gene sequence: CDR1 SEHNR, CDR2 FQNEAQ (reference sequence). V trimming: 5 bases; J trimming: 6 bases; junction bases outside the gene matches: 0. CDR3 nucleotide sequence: TGTGCCAGCAGCGACAGGGGCGAGCAGTACTTC. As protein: CASSDRGEQYF.

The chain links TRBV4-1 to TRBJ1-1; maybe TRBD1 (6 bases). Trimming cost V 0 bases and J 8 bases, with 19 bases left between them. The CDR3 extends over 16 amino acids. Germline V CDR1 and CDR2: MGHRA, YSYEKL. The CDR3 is CASSQDDRDTLLEAFF. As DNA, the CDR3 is TGCGCCAGCAGCCAAGACGACCGGGACACCTTGTTGGAAGCTTTCTTT.